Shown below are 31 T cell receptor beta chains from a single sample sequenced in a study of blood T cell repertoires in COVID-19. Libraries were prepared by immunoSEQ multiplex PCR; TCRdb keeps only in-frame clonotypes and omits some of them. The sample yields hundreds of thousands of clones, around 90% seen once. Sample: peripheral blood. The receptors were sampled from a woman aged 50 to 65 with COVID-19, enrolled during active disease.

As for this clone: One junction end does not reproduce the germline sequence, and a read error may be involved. The CDR3 region is CASSLVRDTPLF. The CDR3 nucleotides read TGTGCCAGCAGTTTAGTTCGGGACACTCCTCTTTTT. V gene TRBV12-3 or TRBV12-4 combines with J gene TRBJ2-3; D possibly corresponds to TRBD1 (6 bases). The length of the CDR3 is 12 residues.

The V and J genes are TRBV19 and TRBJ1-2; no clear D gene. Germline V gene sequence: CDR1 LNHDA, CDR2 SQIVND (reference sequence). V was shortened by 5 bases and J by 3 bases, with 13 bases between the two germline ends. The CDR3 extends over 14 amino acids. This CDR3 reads CASSPNEADYGYTF. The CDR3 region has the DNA TGTGCCAGTAGTCCTAACGAGGCAGACTATGGCTACACCTTC. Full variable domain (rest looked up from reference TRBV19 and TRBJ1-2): DGGITQSPKYLFRKEGQNVTLSCEQNLNHDAMYWYRQDPGQGLRLIYYSQIVNDFQKGDIAEGYSVSREKKESFPLTVTSAQKNPTAFYLCASSPNEADYGYTFGSGTRLTVV.

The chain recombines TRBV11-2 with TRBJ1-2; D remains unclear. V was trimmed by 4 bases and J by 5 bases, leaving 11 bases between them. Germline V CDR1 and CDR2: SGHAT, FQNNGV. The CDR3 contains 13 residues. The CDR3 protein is CASSSWREYGYTF. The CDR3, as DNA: TGTGCCAGCAGCTCGTGGCGGGAGTATGGCTACACCTTC.

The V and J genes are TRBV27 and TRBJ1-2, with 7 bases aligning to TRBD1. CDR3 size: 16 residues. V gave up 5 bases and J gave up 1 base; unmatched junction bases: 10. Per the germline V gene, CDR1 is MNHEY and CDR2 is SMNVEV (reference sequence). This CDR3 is CASSPALGGVNYGYTF. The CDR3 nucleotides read TGTGCCAGCAGTCCCGCCCTAGGGGGCGTTAACTATGGCTACACCTTC.

CDR3 nucleotides: TGTGCCAGCAGTCCCGGGGTACCGAACTACGAGCAGTACTTC. It encodes CASSPGVPNYEQYF. This chain links TRBV28 with TRBJ2-7, with a possible D match to TRBD2 (5 bases). In germline, CDR1 is MDHEN, CDR2 SYDVKM. Deletions cut 5 bases from V and 3 bases from J, with 14 bases between. This CDR3 has 14 amino acids.

CDR3 bases: TGTGCCAGCATCTGGGGGACAGGGGCTAACACTGAAGCTTTCTTT. This translates into CASIWGTGANTEAFF. The gene calls are TRBV5-5 and TRBJ1-1; 10 nucleotides match TRBD1. The CDR3 has 15 residues. V was pared by 6 bases and J by 2 bases, with 7 bases of the junction left unmatched. Germline CDR1 reads SGHKS; CDR2 reads YYEKEE (reference sequence).

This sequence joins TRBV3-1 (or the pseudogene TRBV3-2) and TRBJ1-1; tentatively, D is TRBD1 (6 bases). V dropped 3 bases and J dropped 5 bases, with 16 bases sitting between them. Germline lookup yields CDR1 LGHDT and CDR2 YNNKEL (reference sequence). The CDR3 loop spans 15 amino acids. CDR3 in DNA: TGTGCCAGCAGCCAGCAGGGGTCTTATTGGACTGAAGCTTTCTTT. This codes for CASSQQGSYWTEAFF.

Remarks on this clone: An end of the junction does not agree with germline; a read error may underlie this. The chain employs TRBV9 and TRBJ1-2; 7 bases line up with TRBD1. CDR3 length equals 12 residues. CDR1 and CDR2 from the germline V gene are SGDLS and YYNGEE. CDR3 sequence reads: CASSVDQVGQCF. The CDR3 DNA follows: TGTGCCAGCAGCGTAGATCAGGTGGGACAGTGCTTC.

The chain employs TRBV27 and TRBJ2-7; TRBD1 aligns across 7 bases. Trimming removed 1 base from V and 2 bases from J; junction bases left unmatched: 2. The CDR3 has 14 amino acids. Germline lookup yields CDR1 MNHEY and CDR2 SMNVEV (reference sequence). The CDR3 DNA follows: TGTGCCAGCAGTTTATATCAGGGGGCCTACGAGCAGTACTTC. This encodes CASSLYQGAYEQYF.

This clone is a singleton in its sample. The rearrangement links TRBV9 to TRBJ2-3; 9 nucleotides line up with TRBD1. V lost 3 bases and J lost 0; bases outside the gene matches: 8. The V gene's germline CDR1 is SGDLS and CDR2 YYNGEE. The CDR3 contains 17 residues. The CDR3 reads CASSDRDRVSSTDTQYF. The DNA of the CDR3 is TGTGCCAGCAGCGACCGGGACAGGGTTTCTAGCACAGATACGCAGTATTTT.

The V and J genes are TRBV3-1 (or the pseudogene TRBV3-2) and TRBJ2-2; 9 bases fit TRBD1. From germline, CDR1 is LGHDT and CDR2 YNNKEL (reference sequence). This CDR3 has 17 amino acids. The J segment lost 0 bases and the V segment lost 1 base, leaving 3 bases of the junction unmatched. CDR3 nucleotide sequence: TGTGCCAGCAGCCAAGGAACAGGGGGCGCGAACACCGGGGAGCTGTTTTTT. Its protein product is CASSQGTGGANTGELFF.

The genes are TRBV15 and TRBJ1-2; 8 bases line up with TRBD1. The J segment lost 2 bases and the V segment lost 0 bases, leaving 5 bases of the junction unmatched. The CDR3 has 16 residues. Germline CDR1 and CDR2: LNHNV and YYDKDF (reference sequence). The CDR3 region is CATSREDRGENYGYTF. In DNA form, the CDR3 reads TGTGCCACCAGCAGAGAAGACAGGGGTGAAAACTATGGCTACACCTTC.

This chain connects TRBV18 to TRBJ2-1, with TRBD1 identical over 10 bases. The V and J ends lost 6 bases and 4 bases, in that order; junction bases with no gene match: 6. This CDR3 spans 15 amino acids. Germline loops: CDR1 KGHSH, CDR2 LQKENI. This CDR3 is CASSPGTGVYNEQFF. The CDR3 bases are TGTGCCAGCTCCCCCGGGACAGGGGTTTACAATGAGCAGTTCTTC.

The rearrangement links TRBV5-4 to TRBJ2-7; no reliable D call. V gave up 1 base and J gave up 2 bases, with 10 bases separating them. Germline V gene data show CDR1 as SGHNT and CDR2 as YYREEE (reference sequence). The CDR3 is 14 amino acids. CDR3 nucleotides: TGTGCCAGCAGCTTGTTTGGCCCCCCCTACGAGCAGTACTTC. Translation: CASSLFGPPYEQYF.

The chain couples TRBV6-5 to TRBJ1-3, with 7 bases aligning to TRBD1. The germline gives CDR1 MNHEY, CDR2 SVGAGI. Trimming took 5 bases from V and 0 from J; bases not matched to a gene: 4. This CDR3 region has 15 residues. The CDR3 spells CASSRDRDSGNTIYF. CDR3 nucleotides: TGTGCCAGCAGTCGTGACAGGGACTCTGGAAACACCATATATTTT.

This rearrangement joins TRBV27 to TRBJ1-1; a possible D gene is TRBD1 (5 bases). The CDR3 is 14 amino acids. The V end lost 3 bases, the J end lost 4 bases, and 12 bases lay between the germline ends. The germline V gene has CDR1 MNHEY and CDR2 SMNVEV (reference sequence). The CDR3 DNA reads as TGTGCCAGCAGTTTCCTGGGGGGGAGCACTGAAGCTTTCTTT. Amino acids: CASSFLGGSTEAFF.

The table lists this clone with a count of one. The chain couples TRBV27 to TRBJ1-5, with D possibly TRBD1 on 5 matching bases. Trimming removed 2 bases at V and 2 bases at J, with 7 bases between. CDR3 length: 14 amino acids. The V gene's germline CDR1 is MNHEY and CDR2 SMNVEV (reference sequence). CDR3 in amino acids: CASSLQGRNQPQHF. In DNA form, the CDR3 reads TGTGCCAGCAGTTTACAGGGTCGCAATCAGCCCCAGCATTTT.

The CDR3 DNA reads TGTGCCAGCAGGGCTGGGGCCAGGGTTCATAGCAATCAGCCCCAGCATTTT. Amino acids: CASRAGARVHSNQPQHF. V is TRBV2 and J is TRBJ1-5; a possible D gene is TRBD1 (5 bases). The CDR3 covers 17 residues. Trimming shortened V by 6 bases and J by 0 bases, and 18 bases separated the two germline ends. Germline lookup yields CDR1 SNHLY and CDR2 FYNNEI.

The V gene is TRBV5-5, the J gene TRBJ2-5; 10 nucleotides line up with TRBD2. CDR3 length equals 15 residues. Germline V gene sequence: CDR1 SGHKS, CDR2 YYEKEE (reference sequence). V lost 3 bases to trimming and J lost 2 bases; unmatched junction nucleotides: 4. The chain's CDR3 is CASSSLAGGQETQYF. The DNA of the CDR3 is TGTGCCAGCAGCTCTTTAGCGGGGGGACAAGAGACCCAGTACTTC.

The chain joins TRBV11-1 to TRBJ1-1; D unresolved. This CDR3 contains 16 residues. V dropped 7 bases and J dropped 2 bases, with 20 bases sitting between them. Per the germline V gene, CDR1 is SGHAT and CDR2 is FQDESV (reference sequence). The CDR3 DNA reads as TGTGCCAGCACCCTAACGGCGGGCACGGGAAACACTGAAGCTTTCTTT. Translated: CASTLTAGTGNTEAFF.

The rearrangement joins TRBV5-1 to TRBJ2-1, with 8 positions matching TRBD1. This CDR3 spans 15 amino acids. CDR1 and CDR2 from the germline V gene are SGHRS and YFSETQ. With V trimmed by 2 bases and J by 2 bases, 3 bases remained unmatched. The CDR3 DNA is TGCGCCAGCAGCTTCACAGGGGGTACCTACAATGAGCAGTTCTTC. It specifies CASSFTGGTYNEQFF.

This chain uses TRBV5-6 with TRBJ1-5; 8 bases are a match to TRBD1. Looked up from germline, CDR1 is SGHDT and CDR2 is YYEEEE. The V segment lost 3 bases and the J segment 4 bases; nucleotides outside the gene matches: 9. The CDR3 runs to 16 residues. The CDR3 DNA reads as TGTGCCAGCAGCTCTACTGACAGGGGCCTAAATCAGCCCCAGCATTTT. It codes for CASSSTDRGLNQPQHF.

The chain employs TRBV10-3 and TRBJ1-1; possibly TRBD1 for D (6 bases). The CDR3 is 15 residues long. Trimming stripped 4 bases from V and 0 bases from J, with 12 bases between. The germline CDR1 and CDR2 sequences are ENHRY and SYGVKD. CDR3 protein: CAISAQQGLNTEAFF. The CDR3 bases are TGTGCCATCAGTGCCCAACAGGGCCTGAACACTGAAGCTTTCTTT.

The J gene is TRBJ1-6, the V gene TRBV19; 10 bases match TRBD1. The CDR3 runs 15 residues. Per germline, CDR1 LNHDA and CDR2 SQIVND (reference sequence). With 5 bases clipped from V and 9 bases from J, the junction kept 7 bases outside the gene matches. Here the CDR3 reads CASSPPGQGTSPLHF. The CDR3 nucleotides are TGTGCCAGTAGTCCTCCGGGACAGGGGACTTCACCCCTCCACTTT.

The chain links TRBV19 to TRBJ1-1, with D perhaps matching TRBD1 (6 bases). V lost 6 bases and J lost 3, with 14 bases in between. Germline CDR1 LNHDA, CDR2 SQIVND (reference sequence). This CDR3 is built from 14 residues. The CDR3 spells CASRGAPLDTEAFF. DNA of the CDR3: TGTGCCAGTAGGGGGGCTCCTTTGGACACTGAAGCTTTCTTT. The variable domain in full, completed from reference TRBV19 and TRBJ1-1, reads DGGITQSPKYLFRKEGQNVTLSCEQNLNHDAMYWYRQDPGQGLRLIYYSQIVNDFQKGDIAEGYSVSREKKESFPLTVTSAQKNPTAFYLCASRGAPLDTEAFFGQGTRLTVV.

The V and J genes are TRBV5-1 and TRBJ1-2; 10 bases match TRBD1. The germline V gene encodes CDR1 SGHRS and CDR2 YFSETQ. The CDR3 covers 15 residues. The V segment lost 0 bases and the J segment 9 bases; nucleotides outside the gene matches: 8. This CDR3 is CASSLAPGQGFSYTF. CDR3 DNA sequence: TGCGCCAGCAGCTTGGCCCCGGGACAGGGGTTCAGCTACACCTTC.

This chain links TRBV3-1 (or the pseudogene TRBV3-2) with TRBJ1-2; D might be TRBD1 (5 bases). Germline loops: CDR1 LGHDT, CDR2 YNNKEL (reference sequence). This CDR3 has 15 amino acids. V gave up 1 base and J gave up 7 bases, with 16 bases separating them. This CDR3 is CASSQAGGTHSGYTF. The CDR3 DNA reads TGTGCCAGCAGCCAAGCCGGGGGGACCCATAGTGGCTACACCTTC.

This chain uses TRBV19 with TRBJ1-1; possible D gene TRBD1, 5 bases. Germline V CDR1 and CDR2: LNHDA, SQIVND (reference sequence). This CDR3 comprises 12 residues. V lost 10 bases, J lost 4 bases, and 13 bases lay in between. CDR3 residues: CATIFGGTEAFF. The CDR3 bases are TGTGCCACTATATTCGGGGGCACTGAAGCTTTCTTT. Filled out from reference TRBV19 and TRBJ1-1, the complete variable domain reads DGGITQSPKYLFRKEGQNVTLSCEQNLNHDAMYWYRQDPGQGLRLIYYSQIVNDFQKGDIAEGYSVSREKKESFPLTVTSAQKNPTAFYLCATIFGGTEAFFGQGTRLTVV.

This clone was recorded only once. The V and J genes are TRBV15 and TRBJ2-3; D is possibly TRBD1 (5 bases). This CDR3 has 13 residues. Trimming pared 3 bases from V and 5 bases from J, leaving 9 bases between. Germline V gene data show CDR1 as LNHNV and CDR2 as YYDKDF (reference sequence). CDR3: CATSRPTEDTQYF. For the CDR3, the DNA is TGTGCCACCAGCAGGCCGACAGAAGATACGCAGTATTTT.

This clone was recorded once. Here the CDR3 DNA reads TGTGCCAGCAGTGCGGACAGCCAAGAGACCCAGTACTTC. Translating it yields CASSADSQETQYF. The rearrangement links TRBV2 to TRBJ2-5; a possible D gene is TRBD1 (6 bases). The germline gives CDR1 SNHLY, CDR2 FYNNEI. This CDR3 is built from 13 residues. V was shortened by 4 bases and J by 1 base, with 7 bases between the two germline ends.

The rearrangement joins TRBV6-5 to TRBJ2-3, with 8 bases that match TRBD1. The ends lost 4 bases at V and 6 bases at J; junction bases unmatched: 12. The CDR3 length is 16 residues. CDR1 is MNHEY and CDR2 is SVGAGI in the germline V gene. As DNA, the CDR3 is TGTGCCAGCAGTTGGACCCGGACAGGGAGTTCGGATACGCAGTATTTT. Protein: CASSWTRTGSSDTQYF.